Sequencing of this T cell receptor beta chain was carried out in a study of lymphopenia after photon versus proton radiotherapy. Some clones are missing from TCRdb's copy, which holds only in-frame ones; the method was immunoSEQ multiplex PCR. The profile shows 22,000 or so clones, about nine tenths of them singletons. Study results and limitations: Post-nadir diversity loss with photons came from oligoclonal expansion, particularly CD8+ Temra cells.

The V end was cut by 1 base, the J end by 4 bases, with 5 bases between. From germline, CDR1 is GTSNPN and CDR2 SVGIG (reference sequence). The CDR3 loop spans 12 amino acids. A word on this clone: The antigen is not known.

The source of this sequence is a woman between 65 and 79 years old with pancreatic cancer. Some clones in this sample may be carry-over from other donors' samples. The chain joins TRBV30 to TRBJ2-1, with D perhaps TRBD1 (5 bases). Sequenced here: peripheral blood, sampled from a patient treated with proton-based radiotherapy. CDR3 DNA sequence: TGTGCCTGGAGTGGACAGTACAATGAGCAGTTCTTC. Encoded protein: CAWSGQYNEQFF.